What follows are 8 T cell receptor beta chains derived from one specimen sequenced in a study of blood T cells in healthy people across ages (dated by TCRdb to 2013 to 2016). The library was made by 5' RACE. Sequencing was carried out with an Illumina HiSeq 2500. The second PCR ran for roughly 7 to 11 cycles and used a J-beta primer mix along with a sample-barcoded 5' primer. TCRdb reran the public reads through fastp at Q25 and MiXCR, keeping productive beta chains. Merged by CDR3 protein, the rows form single entries marked with the most common genes and DNA. The sample table holds roughly 550,000 distinct CDR3 sequences, of which about 25% were seen once. Around 10% of the sample is held by the ten biggest clonotypes. The same specimen was also included in a second study, on T cells of mothers and their children.

Sequenced input: blood. The source of these receptors is a boy between 10 and 17 years old in good health.

This clonotype was observed a handful of times. V usage is TRBV28 and J usage is TRBJ2-1; 8 bases line up with TRBD2. The J segment lost 9 bases and the V segment lost 5 bases, leaving 15 bases of the junction unmatched. CDR3 length: 16 amino acids. Germline assignment: CDR1 MDHEN and CDR2 SYDVKM. In DNA form, the CDR3 reads TGTGCCAGCAGTCCTGAAGGGACTAGGGGTATCGGTGAGCAGTTCTTC. This codes for CASSPEGTRGIGEQFF.

This clonotype was observed a few times. This chain connects TRBV30 to TRBJ1-2; D call uncertain. The CDR3 runs 14 residues. CDR1 GTSNPN and CDR2 SVGIG come from the germline V gene (reference sequence). Trimming removed 3 bases at V and 2 bases at J, with 13 bases between. The CDR3 loop reads CAWSPMPKNYGYTF. CDR3 DNA: TGTGCCTGGAGCCCGATGCCTAAGAACTATGGCTACACCTTC.

This clonotype was seen a handful of times. The V gene is TRBV6-5, the J gene TRBJ1-6, with TRBD1 as a possible D gene (6 bases). Germline V gene sequence: CDR1 MNHEY, CDR2 SVGAGI. The length of the CDR3 is 14 residues. Trimming shortened V by 7 bases and J by 9 bases, and 16 bases separated the two germline ends. The CDR3 sequence: CASTNLQGGSPLHF. The DNA for the CDR3 is TGTGCCAGCACCAATTTACAGGGAGGTTCACCCCTCCACTTT.

This clonotype came up a few times. The genes are TRBV4-1 and TRBJ1-1; no clear D gene. Trimming took off 1 base at V and 7 bases at J, with 13 bases between the two ends. The CDR3 contains 14 residues. The germline V gene encodes CDR1 MGHRA and CDR2 YSYEKL. The CDR3 coding sequence is TGCGCCAGCAGCCAAGTACCTGCAATAAATGAAGCTTTCTTT. Its translation is CASSQVPAINEAFF.

This chain connects TRBV6-2 or TRBV6-3 to TRBJ2-5; 14 positions match TRBD2. The J segment lost 5 bases and the V segment lost 0 bases, leaving 2 bases of the junction unmatched. The CDR3 sequence is 16 residues long. Germline CDR1 MNHEY, CDR2 SVGEGT. CDR3 sequence reads: CASSYSGLAGAETQYF. CDR3 coding DNA: TGTGCCAGCAGTTACTCGGGACTAGCGGGAGCGGAGACCCAGTACTTC.

This clonotype turned up a few times. The V call is TRBV2, the J call TRBJ1-3, with no clear D. Germline V lookup: CDR1 SNHLY, CDR2 FYNNEI. The length of the CDR3 is 12 residues. With 4 bases removed from V and 3 bases from J, the gap between germline ends came to 4 bases. This CDR3 is CASSGGGNTIYF. Here the CDR3 DNA reads TGTGCCAGCAGTGGGGGTGGAAACACCATATATTTT. Together with reference TRBV2 and TRBJ1-3, the CDR3 gives the full variable domain: EPEVTQTPSHQVTQMGQEVILRCVPISNHLYFYWYRQILGQKVEFLVSFYNNEISEKSEIFDDQFSVERPDGSNFTLKIRSTKLEDSAMYFCASSGGGNTIYFGEGSWLTVV.

The sample holds a few counts of this clonotype. The chain couples TRBV5-1 to TRBJ1-5; D not resolved. Per the germline V gene, CDR1 is SGHRS and CDR2 is YFSETQ. There are 15 residues in the CDR3. Trimming took 2 bases from V and 4 from J, leaving 13 bases between them. This CDR3 reads CASSLEGLRNQPQHF. The CDR3 coding sequence is TGCGCCAGCAGCTTAGAGGGCTTGAGGAATCAGCCCCAGCATTTT.

This clonotype was observed at least ten times. The chain carries TRBV29-1 and TRBJ2-1, with TRBD2 matching over 14 bases. Germline CDR1 and CDR2: SQVTM and ANQGSEA. The trim removed 6 bases at V and 10 bases at J, leaving 14 bases unmatched. The CDR3 totals 16 residues. The CDR3 coding sequence is TGCAGCGTGGGGAAGTTGACTAGCGGGAGGGCAGAAGAGCAGTTCTTC. This gives the protein CSVGKLTSGRAEEQFF.